This T cell receptor (beta chain) derives from a study of blood T cell repertoires in COVID-19. TCRdb's copy holds only in-frame clones and misses some; the assay was immunoSEQ multiplex PCR. Found here are 200,000 to 250,000 clones, 88% of them singletons; the top ten hold roughly 2.7%. Germline assignment: CDR1 SGHNT and CDR2 YYREEE (reference sequence). The CDR3 runs to 13 residues. The V and J ends lost 7 bases and 5 bases respectively, with 12 bases between them. The receptor was derived from a woman in her twenties or thirties who had recovered from COVID-19. The specimen sequenced was PBMCs or T cells enriched from blood (not recorded which). V gene TRBV5-4 combines with J gene TRBJ1-4; a possible D gene is TRBD1 (6 bases). The CDR3 sequence: CASSGQPNEKLFF. CDR3 nucleotides: TGTGCCAGCTCGGGACAACCAAATGAAAAACTGTTTTTT. The complete variable domain, with remaining parts taken from reference TRBV5-4 and TRBJ1-4, reads ETGVTQSPTHLIKTRGQQVTLRCSSQSGHNTVSWYQQALGQGPQFIFQYYREEENGRGNFPPRFSGLQFPNYSSELNVNALELDDSALYLCASSGQPNEKLFFGSGTQLSVL.